Listed below are T cell receptor beta chains from one sample, sequenced in a study of blood T cell repertoires in COVID-19. Repertoires were generated with immunoSEQ multiplex PCR, while TCRdb's copy carries only in-frame clones and drops some. In the table there are 99,000 or so clones, approximately 88% of which are singletons. The sequenced sample consisted of peripheral blood. All receptors come from a man between 60 and 70 years old with acute or convalescent COVID-19. The CDR3 runs from the conserved cysteine through the conserved F or W. The order of the fields is J gene, clone size, V gene, D gene, CDR3 protein, CDR3 DNA. A D gene is named only where the DNA matches it firmly. Expanded clones get a size class; other rows say once, few or many, or leave the size out.

TRBJ2-1	-	TRBV7-9	-	CAAGLLPTEQFF	TGTGCCGCTGGACTATTGCCGACGGAGCAGTTCTTC
TRBJ1-6	once	TRBV5-8	TRBD1	CASSNQGARSPLHF	TGTGCCAGCAGTAATCAGGGGGCGAGATCACCCCTCCACTTT
TRBJ2-2	few	TRBV19	-	CASRDRLAGELFF	TGTGCCAGTCGGGATCGGTTAGCCGGGGAGCTGTTTTTT
TRBJ1-3	-	TRBV5-1	-	CASSPQTYSGNTIYF	TGCGCCAGCAGCCCCCAAACTTACTCTGGAAACACCATATATTTT
TRBJ1-5	-	TRBV19	-	CASNQGSQPQHF	TGTGCCAGTAATCAGGGGTCCCAGCCCCAGCATTTT
TRBJ2-1	-	TRBV5-1	TRBD2	CASSPGTSNYNEQFF	TGCGCCAGCAGCCCTGGGACTAGCAACTACAATGAGCAGTTCTTC
TRBJ2-7	-	TRBV11-2	TRBD2	CASTISGTSGSPFAYEQYF	TGTGCCAGCACCATTTCTGGGACTAGCGGGAGCCCTTTTGCCTACGAGCAGTACTTC
TRBJ2-7	-	TRBV28	TRBD2	CASSLPRLAGALFSYEQYF	TGTGCCAGCAGTTTACCCCGACTAGCGGGAGCCCTCTTTTCCTACGAGCAGTACTTC
TRBJ1-2	-	TRBV7-2	TRBD1	CASSLGTGVYGYTF	TGTGCCAGCAGCTTGGGCACAGGGGTCTATGGCTACACCTTC
TRBJ1-5	-	TRBV19	-	CASSSVQGGPDQPQHF	TGTGCCAGTAGTTCTGTACAGGGTGGGCCGGATCAGCCCCAGCATTTT
TRBJ2-3	once	TRBV18	-	CASSPPTSAGTDTQYF	TGTGCCAGCTCACCCCCCACATCGGCGGGCACAGATACGCAGTATTTT
TRBJ1-5	-	TRBV28	TRBD1	CALNRGISNQPQHF	TGTGCCTTAAACAGGGGGATTAGCAATCAGCCCCAGCATTTT
TRBJ1-1	-	TRBV11-2	-	CASSLAPLGPEAFF	TGTGCCAGCAGCTTAGCACCATTGGGGCCAGAAGCTTTCTTT
TRBJ2-5	-	TRBV11-3	TRBD2	CASSSLSDSSGSGETQYF	TGTGCCAGCAGCTCCCTTTCCGATTCTAGCGGGAGTGGAGAGACCCAGTACTTC
TRBJ2-1	-	TRBV11-3	TRBD2	CASSLDPGLVHNEQFF	TGTGCCAGCAGCTTAGATCCTGGACTAGTCCACAATGAGCAGTTCTTC
TRBJ1-4	-	TRBV5-4	TRBD1	CASSAPGQGNEKLFF	TGTGCCAGCAGCGCGCCGGGACAGGGGAATGAAAAACTGTTTTTT
TRBJ1-2	-	TRBV10-1	-	CASSTLAGGAAGYTF	TGCGCCAGCAGTACATTAGCCGGGGGGGCGGCTGGCTACACCTTC
TRBJ1-5	once	TRBV10-3	-	CAISESGAGQPQHF	TGTGCCATCAGTGAATCAGGGGCAGGTCAGCCCCAGCATTTT
TRBJ2-3	-	TRBV6-5	-	CASSQTGLRTDTQYF	TGTGCCAGCAGTCAAACGGGACTCCGCACAGATACGCAGTATTTT
TRBJ1-5	-	TRBV3-1/TRBV3-2	-	CASSRDSTNQPQHF	TGTGCCAGCAGCCGCGACAGCACCAATCAGCCCCAGCATTTT
TRBJ1-1	-	TRBV24-1	TRBD1	CATMDRGNTEAFF	TGTGCCACCATGGACAGGGGGAACACTGAAGCTTTCTTT
TRBJ2-5	-	TRBV5-4	-	CASSATGEIGETQYF	TGTGCCAGCAGCGCTACGGGGGAGATAGGCGAGACCCAGTACTTC